These T cell receptor beta chains were read from a single sample in a study of OX40 agonist ivuxolimab in advanced cancers. Only in-frame clones appear in the TCRdb table, and some are missing; sequencing was by immunoSEQ multiplex PCR. The data contain about 79,000 clones, 85% to 95% of them seen just once; the ten biggest clones take up approximately 10%. Sequencing was performed on CD4+ or CD8+ T cells sorted from blood, taken in a trial of the OX40 agonist ivuxolimab. The receptors come from an adult with an advanced solid tumor such as melanoma, head and neck, liver or kidney cancer. Each CDR3 is given with its conserved first and last residue. A D gene is named only where the DNA matches it firmly. Only some rows state a clone size, as once, few, many or a class for expanded clones.

v_call	clone_size	j_call	d_call	cdr3_nt	cdr3_aa
TRBV7-8	NA	TRBJ2-2	TRBD2	TGTGCCAGCAGCGTAACCCTAGCGGGGGGTAACGGGAGTACCGGGGAGCTGTTTTTT	CASSVTLAGGNGSTGELFF
TRBV19	NA	TRBJ1-6	NA	TGTGCCAGTAATGTTCACAGCTCCTATAATTCACCCCTCCACTTT	CASNVHSSYNSPLHF
TRBV5-1	once	TRBJ2-3	NA	TGCGCCAGCAGCTTGGGGGGGCCTGAGACAGATACGCAGTATTTT	CASSLGGPETDTQYF
TRBV27	NA	TRBJ1-2	TRBD1	TGTGCCAGCAGCCGGACAGGCTATGGCTACACCTTC	CASSRTGYGYTF
TRBV27	few	TRBJ1-2	NA	TGTGCCAGCAGGGAGGGGCCGAACTATGGCTACACCTTC	CASREGPNYGYTF
TRBV7-6	NA	TRBJ2-7	NA	TGTGCCAGCAGCTTAGAGGTGGGGGACTTGTACGAGCAGTACTTC	CASSLEVGDLYEQYF
TRBV11-2	NA	TRBJ2-1	NA	TGTGCCAGCAGCCCACCAGGGGCGGGGGACTTTAATGAGCAGTTCTTC	CASSPPGAGDFNEQFF
TRBV9	NA	TRBJ1-1	NA	TGTGCCAGCAGCGTAGGGGAGAGGGGACTGAACACTGAAGCTTTCTTT	CASSVGERGLNTEAFF
TRBV9	NA	TRBJ2-1	TRBD2	TGTGCCAGCAGCGTAGCCGTCCCTGGTATAGCGGGGGCCAACTACAATGAGCAGTTCTTC	CASSVAVPGIAGANYNEQFF
TRBV29-1	NA	TRBJ2-7	NA	TGCAGCGGTCAGATCCTGGACGAGCAGTACTTC	CSGQILDEQYF
TRBV10-3	once	TRBJ2-7	TRBD1	TGTGCCATCAGCCCCCAGGGGGCGCGAGGGGACTCCTACGAGCAGTACTTC	CAISPQGARGDSYEQYF
TRBV5-1	NA	TRBJ2-3	TRBD2	TGCGCCAGCACATCGAGCGGGGGTGGAACAGATACGCAGTATTTT	CASTSSGGGTDTQYF
TRBV9	few	TRBJ1-1	TRBD1	TGTGCCAGCAGCTCTGGACAGGGTGGGACCACTGAAGCTTTCTTT	CASSSGQGGTTEAFF
TRBV5-4	NA	TRBJ2-7	NA	TGTGCCAGCAGCGATGGACCTGGGTACGAGCAGTACTTC	CASSDGPGYEQYF
TRBV4-3	NA	TRBJ1-1	NA	TGCGCCAGCAGCCAAGAGGCACAAGAGATACCTGAAGCTTTCTTT	CASSQEAQEIPEAFF
TRBV5-6	NA	TRBJ1-4	NA	TGTGCCAGCAGCCTACCTGAGGGTGAAAAACTGTTTTTT	CASSLPEGEKLFF
TRBV5-1	NA	TRBJ2-7	NA	TGCGCCAGCAGCTTGTTTTTAGGAAGTGCCTACGAGCAGTACTTC	CASSLFLGSAYEQYF
TRBV6-5	NA	TRBJ2-1	NA	TGTGCCAGCAGTTATAGGGAAGGTCCTGATCGCGATGAGCAGTTCTTC	CASSYREGPDRDEQFF
TRBV5-6	NA	TRBJ2-7	NA	TGTGCCAGCAGCTTGGGTCAGGAGACCTACGAGCAGTACTTC	CASSLGQETYEQYF
TRBV29-1	NA	TRBJ1-4	NA	TGCAGCGTAGAGGGGAATGAAAAACTGTTTTTT	CSVEGNEKLFF
TRBV11-2	NA	TRBJ2-7	TRBD2	TGTGCCAGCAGCTTAGAAACTAGCGGCCCCCTTTTC	CASSLETSGPLF
TRBV6-4	NA	TRBJ2-3	NA	TGTGCCAGCAGTGAATCCAAGGGGAGCACAGATACGCAGTATTTT	CASSESKGSTDTQYF
TRBV7-9	NA	TRBJ1-2	NA	TGTGCCAGCAGCTTGGAAATCCAGGCTGGCAATGGCTACACCTTC	CASSLEIQAGNGYTF
TRBV27	NA	TRBJ2-3	NA	TGTGCCAGCAGTTTATTGCAGGCGGGTACGCAGTATTTT	CASSLLQAGTQYF
TRBV2	once	TRBJ2-7	NA	TGTGCCAGCAGTGAAGCGCTTCCATCACTTTACGAGCAGTACTTC	CASSEALPSLYEQYF
TRBV5-6	NA	TRBJ2-3	NA	TGTGCCAGCAGCTTGAGGGGCCAGGGAGATACGCAGTATTTT	CASSLRGQGDTQYF
TRBV6-5	NA	TRBJ2-7	NA	TGTGCCAGCAGCTACCCCGCCCACGAGCAGTACTTC	CASSYPAHEQYF
TRBV11-2	NA	TRBJ2-7	NA	TGTGCCAGCAGCTTGCCAAAAGGAGTAAACTACGAGCAGTACTTC	CASSLPKGVNYEQYF
TRBV2	NA	TRBJ2-7	NA	TGTGCCAGCAGTGACGGGGGGCCCTACGAGCAGTACTTC	CASSDGGPYEQYF
TRBV27	few	TRBJ1-3	NA	TGTGCCACCAGACCGGCCGGGTTGGGATCAGACACCATATATTTT	CATRPAGLGSDTIYF
TRBV27	NA	TRBJ2-7	NA	TGTGCCAGCAGTTTATTCGGACAATCCTACGAGCAGTACTTC	CASSLFGQSYEQYF
TRBV5-5	NA	TRBJ1-5	TRBD1	TGTGCCAGCAGCTCCGCAGGGGGGGATCAGCCCCAGCATTTT	CASSSAGGDQPQHF
TRBV5-1	NA	TRBJ2-3	TRBD2	TGCGCCAGCAGCCCCGGGACTAGCGGAGATACGCAGTATTTT	CASSPGTSGDTQYF
TRBV5-6	NA	TRBJ1-2	NA	TGTGCCAGCAGCTGGGGCTCGAGCGATCCCTATGGCTACACCTTC	CASSWGSSDPYGYTF
TRBV30	few	TRBJ1-5	TRBD1	TGTGCCTGGGGGACAGGGGCCGGTCAGCCCCAGCATTTT	CAWGTGAGQPQHF
TRBV10-3	NA	TRBJ2-7	NA	TGTGCCATCAGTGGGGAGTTCGGCTCCTACGAGCAGTACTTC	CAISGEFGSYEQYF
TRBV7-8	NA	TRBJ1-1	NA	TGTGCCAGCAGCTTAGGTGGGATCACTGAAGCTTTCTTT	CASSLGGITEAFF
TRBV11-2	NA	TRBJ2-1	NA	TGTGCCAGCAGCTTAACGGGCCTTTGGGACAATGAGCAGTTCTTC	CASSLTGLWDNEQFF
TRBV9	NA	TRBJ1-1	NA	TGTGCCAGCAGCGGGTCCCGGGGAGCTTTCTTT	CASSGSRGAFF
TRBV11-2	NA	TRBJ2-7	NA	TGTGCCAGCAGTCCCGGAGGGGCCTACGAGCAGTACTTC	CASSPGGAYEQYF